This TCR beta chain was captured by sequencing in a study of blood T cell repertoires in COVID-19 (TCRdb year 2020). In the study overall: Collaborator samples came from the United States, Italy and Spain and covered acute and convalescent phases of COVID-19. The dataset comprised deeply sampled blood TCRbeta repertoires from subjects exposed to, actively infected with, or recovered from COVID-19. HLA class I and class II types, where available, came from metadata supplied by the sample provider rather than from assay-based typing. The material from the prospective study consisted of cDNA or gDNA derived from T cells, B-cell-depleted T cells, or PBMCs. Samples were obtained from the ongoing ImmuneRACE study (first 160 participants) and from 950 to 1,500 subjects provided by 6 global collaborators. The repertoires were made available in a free public database intended to serve as a resource for research on the immune response to SARS-CoV-2. The sample metadata nearly always contained a de-identified subject ID, COVID-19 status, age in years and sex. Summary of the overall study and its limitations: How much clinical and demographic metadata was included differed by source and by participant, and the metadata was provided uncurated.

Notes on this clone: The antigen it recognizes is unknown. No clone much larger than this one lies a single base away; base qualities are absent.

TCRbeta CDR3 regions were amplified from genomic DNA using the immunoSEQ Assay, a bias-controlled multiplex PCR. Under the source paper's analysis protocol: The number of nucleated cells in each sample was estimated by amplification of reference gene primers within the assay. To quantify the absolute abundance of each unique TCRbeta CDR3 rearrangement, sequence reads were collapsed and filtered. For each sample, productive Simpson clonality was calculated as the square root of Simpson's diversity index across productive rearrangements. As stored in TCRdb, this immuneACCESS dataset retains in-frame rearrangements with V and J assigned. A fraction of the clones does not appear; measured against another copy, unresolved V genes explain less than half of the discrepancy, and the remainder lacks a known reason. V, J and clone size are those of that table, while D and trimming were read from the DNA. This sample is represented by some 70,000 clones; 87% of them were singletons. 8.3% of the sample comes from the top ten.

Each collaborating institution followed its own protocols to collect whole blood in K2EDTA tubes. Collaborator samples were shipped for TCRbeta analysis as frozen whole blood, isolated PBMCs, or DNA extracted from either sample type. The CDR3 contains 13 residues, cysteine and phenylalanine counted. The entry retains the CDR3 DNA only, 39 bases that are in frame from base 1. In the germline V gene (reference sequence), CDR1 corresponds to MNHNY and CDR2 to SVGAGI. V was cut back by 4 bases and J by 5 bases, leaving a gap of 12 bases between them. The clonotype was recovered from a man aged 50 or older with active COVID-19. The material sequenced was peripheral blood. The chain joins TRBV6-6 to TRBJ2-7; 6 matching bases give a weak D call of TRBD2. The nucleotide sequence is given as TGTGCCAGCAGTTCTCGGACGGGGGACGAGCAGTACTTC. Its amino acids are CASSSRTGDEQYF.